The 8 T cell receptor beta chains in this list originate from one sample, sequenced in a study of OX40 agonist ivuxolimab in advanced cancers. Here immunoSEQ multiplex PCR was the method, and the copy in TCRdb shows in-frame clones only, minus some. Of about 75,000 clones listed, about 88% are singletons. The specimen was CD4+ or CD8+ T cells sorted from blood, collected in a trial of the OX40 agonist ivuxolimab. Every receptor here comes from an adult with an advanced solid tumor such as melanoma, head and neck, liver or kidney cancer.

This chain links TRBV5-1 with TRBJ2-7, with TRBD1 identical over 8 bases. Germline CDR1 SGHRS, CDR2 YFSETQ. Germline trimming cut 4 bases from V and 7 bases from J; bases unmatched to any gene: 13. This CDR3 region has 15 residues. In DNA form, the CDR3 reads TGCGCCAGCAGCGACGGACAGGGAAGTTTCCGGGAGCAGTACTTC. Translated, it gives CASSDGQGSFREQYF.

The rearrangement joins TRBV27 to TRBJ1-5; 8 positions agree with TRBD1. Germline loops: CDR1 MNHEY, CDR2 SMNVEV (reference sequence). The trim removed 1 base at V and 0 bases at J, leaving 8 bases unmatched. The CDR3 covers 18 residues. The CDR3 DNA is TGTGCCAGCAGTTTATACGACAGGGGAGGATATAGCAATCAGCCCCAGCATTTT. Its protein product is CASSLYDRGGYSNQPQHF.

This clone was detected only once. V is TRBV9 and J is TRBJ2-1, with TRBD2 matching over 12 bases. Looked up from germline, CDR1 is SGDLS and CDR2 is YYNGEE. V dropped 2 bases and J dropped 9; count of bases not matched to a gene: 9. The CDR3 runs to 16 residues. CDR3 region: CASSVPTSGGFIEQFF. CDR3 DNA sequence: TGTGCCAGCAGCGTGCCCACTAGCGGGGGGTTCATTGAGCAGTTCTTC.

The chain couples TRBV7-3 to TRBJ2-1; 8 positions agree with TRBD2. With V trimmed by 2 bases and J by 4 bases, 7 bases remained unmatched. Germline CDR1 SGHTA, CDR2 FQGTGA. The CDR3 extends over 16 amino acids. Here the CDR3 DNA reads TGTGCCAGCAGCTTATCAGCCAGCGGGGGATACAATGAGCAGTTCTTC. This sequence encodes CASSLSASGGYNEQFF.

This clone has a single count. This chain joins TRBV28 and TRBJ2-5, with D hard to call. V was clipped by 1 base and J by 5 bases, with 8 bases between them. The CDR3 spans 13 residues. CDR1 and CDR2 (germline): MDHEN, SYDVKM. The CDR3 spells CASSLSGLETQYF. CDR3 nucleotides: TGTGCCAGCAGTTTATCCGGGCTTGAGACCCAGTACTTC. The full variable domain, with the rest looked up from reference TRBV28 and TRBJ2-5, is DVKVTQSSRYLVKRTGEKVFLECVQDMDHENMFWYRQDPGLGLRLIYFSYDVKMKEKGDIPEGYSVSREKKERFSLILESASTNQTSMYLCASSLSGLETQYFGPGTRLLVL.

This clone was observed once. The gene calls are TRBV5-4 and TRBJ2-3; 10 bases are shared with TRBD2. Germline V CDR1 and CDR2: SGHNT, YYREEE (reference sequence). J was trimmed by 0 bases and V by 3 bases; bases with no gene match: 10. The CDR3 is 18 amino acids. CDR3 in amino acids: CASSSVAGGPTSTDTQYF. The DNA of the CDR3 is TGTGCCAGCAGCTCCGTAGCGGGAGGCCCAACTAGCACAGATACGCAGTATTTT.

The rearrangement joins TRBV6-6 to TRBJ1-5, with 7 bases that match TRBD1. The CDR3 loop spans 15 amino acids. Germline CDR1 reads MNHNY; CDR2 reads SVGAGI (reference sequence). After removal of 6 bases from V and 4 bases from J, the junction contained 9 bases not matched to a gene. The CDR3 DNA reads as TGTGCCAGCAGAGCGGCGGGACAGCTAAATCAGCCCCAGCATTTT. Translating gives CASRAAGQLNQPQHF.

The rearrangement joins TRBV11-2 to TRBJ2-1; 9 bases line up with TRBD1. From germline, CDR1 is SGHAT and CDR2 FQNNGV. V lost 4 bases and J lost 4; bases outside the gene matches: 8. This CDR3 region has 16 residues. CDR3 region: CASSYPTGGTYNEQFF. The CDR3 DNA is TGTGCCAGCAGCTACCCCACAGGGGGCACGTACAATGAGCAGTTCTTC.